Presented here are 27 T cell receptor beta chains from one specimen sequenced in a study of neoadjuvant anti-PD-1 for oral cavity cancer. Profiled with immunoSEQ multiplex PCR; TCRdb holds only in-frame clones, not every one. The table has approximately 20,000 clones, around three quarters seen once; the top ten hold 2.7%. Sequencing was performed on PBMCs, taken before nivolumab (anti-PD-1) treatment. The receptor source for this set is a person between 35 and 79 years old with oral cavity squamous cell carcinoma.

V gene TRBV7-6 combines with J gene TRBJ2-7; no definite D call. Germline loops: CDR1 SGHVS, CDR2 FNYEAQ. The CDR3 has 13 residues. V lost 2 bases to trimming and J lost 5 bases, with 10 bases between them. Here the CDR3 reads CASSLYLGDEQYF. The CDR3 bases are TGTGCCAGCAGCTTATACCTGGGCGACGAGCAGTACTTC.

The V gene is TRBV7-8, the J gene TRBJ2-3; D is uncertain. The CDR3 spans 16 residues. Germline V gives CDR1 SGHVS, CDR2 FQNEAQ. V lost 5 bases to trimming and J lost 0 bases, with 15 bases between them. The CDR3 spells CASSPRAASSTDTQYF. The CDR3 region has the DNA TGTGCCAGCAGCCCACGGGCCGCTTCTAGCACAGATACGCAGTATTTT.

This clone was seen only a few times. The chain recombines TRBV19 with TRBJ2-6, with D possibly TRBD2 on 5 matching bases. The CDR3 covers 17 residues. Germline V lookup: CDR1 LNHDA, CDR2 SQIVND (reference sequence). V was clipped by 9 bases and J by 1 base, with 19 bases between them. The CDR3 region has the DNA TGTGCCAGCGGCAGGCTAGCTGTTTCATCTGGGGCCAACGTCCTGACTTTC. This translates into CASGRLAVSSGANVLTF.

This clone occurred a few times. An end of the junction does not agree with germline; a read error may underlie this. The CDR3 region is CASMEAGAAYDEQFF. For the CDR3, the DNA is TGTGCCAGTATGGAAGCGGGAGCGGCCTACGATGAGCAGTTCTTC. The rearrangement joins TRBV19 to TRBJ2-1; TRBD2 agrees at 8 bases. The CDR3 totals 15 residues. Germline CDR1 and CDR2: LNHDA and SQIVND (reference sequence).

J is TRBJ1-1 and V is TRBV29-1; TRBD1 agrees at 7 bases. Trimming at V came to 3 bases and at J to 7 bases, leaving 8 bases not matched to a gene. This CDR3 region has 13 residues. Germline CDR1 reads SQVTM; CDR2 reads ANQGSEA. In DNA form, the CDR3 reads TGCAGCGTTGATAGACAGGGTGGGATTGAAGCTTTCTTT. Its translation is CSVDRQGGIEAFF.

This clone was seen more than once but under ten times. In DNA, the CDR3 is TGCGCCAGCAGCCAAGAGGTTCCGAGGGAAGCCAACTCCTACGAGCAGTACTTC. The encoded protein is CASSQEVPREANSYEQYF. The chain recombines TRBV4-1 with TRBJ2-7; maybe TRBD2 (5 bases). Looked up from germline, CDR1 is MGHRA and CDR2 is YSYEKL. Trimming removed 0 bases at V and 0 bases at J, with 18 bases between. The CDR3 extends over 18 amino acids.

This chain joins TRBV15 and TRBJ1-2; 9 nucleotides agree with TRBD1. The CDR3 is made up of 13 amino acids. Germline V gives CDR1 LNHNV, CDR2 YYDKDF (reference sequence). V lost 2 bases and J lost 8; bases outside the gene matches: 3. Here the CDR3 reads CATSRRQGDGYTF. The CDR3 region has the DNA TGTGCCACCAGCAGAAGACAGGGGGACGGCTACACCTTC. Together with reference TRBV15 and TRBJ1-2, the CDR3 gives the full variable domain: DAMVIQNPRYQVTQFGKPVTLSCSQTLNHNVMYWYQQKSSQAPKLLFHYYDKDFNNEADTPDNFQSRRPNTSFCFLDIRSPGLGDTAMYLCATSRRQGDGYTFGSGTRLTVV.

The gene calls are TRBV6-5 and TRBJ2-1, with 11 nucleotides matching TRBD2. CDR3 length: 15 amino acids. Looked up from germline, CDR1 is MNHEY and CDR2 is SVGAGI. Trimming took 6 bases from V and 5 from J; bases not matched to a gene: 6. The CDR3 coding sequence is TGTGCCAGCAGCCTTACTAGCGGGAGTAACAATGAGCAGTTCTTC. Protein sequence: CASSLTSGSNNEQFF.

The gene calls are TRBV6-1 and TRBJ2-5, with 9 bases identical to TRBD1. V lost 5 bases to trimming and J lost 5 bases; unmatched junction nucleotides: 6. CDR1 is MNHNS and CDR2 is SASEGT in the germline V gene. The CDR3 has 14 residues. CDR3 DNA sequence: TGTGCCAGCAGTACACAGGGGGCGGTGGAGACCCAGTACTTC. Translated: CASSTQGAVETQYF.

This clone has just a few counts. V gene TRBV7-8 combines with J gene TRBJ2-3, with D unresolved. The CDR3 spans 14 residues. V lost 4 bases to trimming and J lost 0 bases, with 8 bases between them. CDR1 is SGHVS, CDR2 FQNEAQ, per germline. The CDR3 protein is CASSYSYSTDTQYF. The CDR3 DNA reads TGTGCCAGCAGCTACTCATATAGCACAGATACGCAGTATTTT.

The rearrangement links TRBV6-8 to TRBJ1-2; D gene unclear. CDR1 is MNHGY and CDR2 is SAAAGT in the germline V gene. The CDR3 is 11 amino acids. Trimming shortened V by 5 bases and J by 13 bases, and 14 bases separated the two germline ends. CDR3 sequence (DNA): TGTGCCAGCAGTGAAGCGAATACCTGCACCTTC. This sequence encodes CASSEANTCTF.

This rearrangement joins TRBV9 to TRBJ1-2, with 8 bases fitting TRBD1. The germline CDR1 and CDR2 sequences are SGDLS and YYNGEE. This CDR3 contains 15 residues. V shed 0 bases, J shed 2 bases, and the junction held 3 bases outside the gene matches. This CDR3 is CASSVAGGANYGYTF. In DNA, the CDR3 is TGTGCCAGCAGCGTAGCAGGGGGCGCCAACTATGGCTACACCTTC. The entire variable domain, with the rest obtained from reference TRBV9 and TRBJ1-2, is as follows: DSGVTQTPKHLITATGQRVTLRCSPRSGDLSVYWYQQSLDQGLQFLIQYYNGEERAKGNILERFSAQQFPDLHSELNLSSLELGDSALYFCASSVAGGANYGYTFGSGTRLTVV.

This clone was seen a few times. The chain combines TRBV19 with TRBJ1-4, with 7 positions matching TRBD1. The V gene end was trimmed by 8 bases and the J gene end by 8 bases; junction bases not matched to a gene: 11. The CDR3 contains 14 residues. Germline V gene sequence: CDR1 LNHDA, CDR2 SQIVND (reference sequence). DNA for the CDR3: TGTGCCAGTGGTTTCACAGGGGTGGAAGAAAAACTGTTTTTT. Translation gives CASGFTGVEEKLFF.

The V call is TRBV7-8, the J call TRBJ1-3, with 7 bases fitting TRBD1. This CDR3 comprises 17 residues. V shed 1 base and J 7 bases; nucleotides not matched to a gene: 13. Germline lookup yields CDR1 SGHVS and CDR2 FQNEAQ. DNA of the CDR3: TGTGCCAGCAGCTTAGTCCCTCGGACAGGTGGGGGTAACACCATATATTTT. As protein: CASSLVPRTGGGNTIYF.

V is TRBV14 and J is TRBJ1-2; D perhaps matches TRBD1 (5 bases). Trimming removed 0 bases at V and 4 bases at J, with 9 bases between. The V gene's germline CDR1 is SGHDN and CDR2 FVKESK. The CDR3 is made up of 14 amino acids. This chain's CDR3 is CASSQDLGAYGYTF. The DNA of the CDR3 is TGTGCCAGCAGCCAAGATCTAGGGGCCTATGGCTACACCTTC.

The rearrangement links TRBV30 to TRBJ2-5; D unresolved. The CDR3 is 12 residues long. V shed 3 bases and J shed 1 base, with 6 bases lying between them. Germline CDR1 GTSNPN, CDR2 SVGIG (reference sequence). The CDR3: CAWSALQETQYF. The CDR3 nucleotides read TGTGCCTGGAGCGCCCTCCAAGAGACCCAGTACTTC.

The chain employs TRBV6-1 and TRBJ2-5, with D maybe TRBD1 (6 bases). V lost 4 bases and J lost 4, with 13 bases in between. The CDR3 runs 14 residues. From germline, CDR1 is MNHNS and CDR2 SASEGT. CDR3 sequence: CASSGLGAGETQYF. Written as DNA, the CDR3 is TGTGCCAGCAGTGGGCTGGGGGCGGGAGAGACCCAGTACTTC.

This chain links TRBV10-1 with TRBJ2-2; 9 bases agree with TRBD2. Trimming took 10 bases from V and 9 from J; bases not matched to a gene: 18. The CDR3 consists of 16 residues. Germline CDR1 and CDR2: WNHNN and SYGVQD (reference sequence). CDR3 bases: TGCGCCACTTCACCTGCGGGGCGGGAGGGCCACCGGGAGCTGTTTTTT. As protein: CATSPAGREGHRELFF.

As DNA, the CDR3 is TGTGCCAGCACACCGACTAGCGGTTCCTACGAGCAGTACTTC. This sequence encodes CASTPTSGSYEQYF. This rearrangement joins TRBV9 to TRBJ2-7; 9 bases match TRBD2. This CDR3 has 14 amino acids. Trimming removed 6 bases from V and 1 base from J; junction bases left unmatched: 5. Germline values: CDR1 SGDLS, CDR2 YYNGEE.

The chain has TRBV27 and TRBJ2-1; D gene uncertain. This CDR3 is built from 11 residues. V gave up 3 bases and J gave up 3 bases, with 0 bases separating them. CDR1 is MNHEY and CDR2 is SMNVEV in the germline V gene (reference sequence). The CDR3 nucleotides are TGTGCCAGCAGTTTCTACAATGAGCAGTTCTTC. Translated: CASSFYNEQFF.

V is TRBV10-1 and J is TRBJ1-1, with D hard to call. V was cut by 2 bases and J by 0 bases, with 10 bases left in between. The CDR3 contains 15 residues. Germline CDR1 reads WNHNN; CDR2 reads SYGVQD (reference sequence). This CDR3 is CASSERGRMNTEAFF. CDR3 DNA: TGCGCCAGCAGTGAGAGAGGGCGGATGAACACTGAAGCTTTCTTT.

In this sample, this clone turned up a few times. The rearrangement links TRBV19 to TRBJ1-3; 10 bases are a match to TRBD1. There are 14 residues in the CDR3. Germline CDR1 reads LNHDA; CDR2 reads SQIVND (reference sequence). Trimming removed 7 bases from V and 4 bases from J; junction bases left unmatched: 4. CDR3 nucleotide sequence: TGTGCCAGTACCCGGACAGGGGGAGGAAACACCATATATTTT. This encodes CASTRTGGGNTIYF. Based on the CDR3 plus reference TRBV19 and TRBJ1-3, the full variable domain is DGGITQSPKYLFRKEGQNVTLSCEQNLNHDAMYWYRQDPGQGLRLIYYSQIVNDFQKGDIAEGYSVSREKKESFPLTVTSAQKNPTAFYLCASTRTGGGNTIYFGEGSWLTVV.

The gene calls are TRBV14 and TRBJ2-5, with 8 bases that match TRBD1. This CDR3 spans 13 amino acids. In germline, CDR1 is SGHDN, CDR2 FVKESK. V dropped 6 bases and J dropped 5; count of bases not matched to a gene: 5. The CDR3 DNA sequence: TGTGCCAGCAGGCCAGGGGGCGCGGAGACCCAGTACTTC. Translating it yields CASRPGGAETQYF. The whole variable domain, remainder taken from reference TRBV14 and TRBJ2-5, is EAGVTQFPSHSVIEKGQTVTLRCDPISGHDNLYWYRRVMGKEIKFLLHFVKESKQDESGMPNNRFLAERTGGTYSTLKVQPAELEDSGVYFCASRPGGAETQYFGPGTRLLVL.

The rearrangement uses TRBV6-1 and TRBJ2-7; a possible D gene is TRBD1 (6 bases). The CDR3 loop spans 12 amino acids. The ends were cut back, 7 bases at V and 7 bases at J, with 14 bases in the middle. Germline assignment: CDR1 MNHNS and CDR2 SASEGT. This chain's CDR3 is CASTPQGTEQYF. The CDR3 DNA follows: TGTGCCAGCACCCCTCAGGGGACGGAGCAGTACTTC.

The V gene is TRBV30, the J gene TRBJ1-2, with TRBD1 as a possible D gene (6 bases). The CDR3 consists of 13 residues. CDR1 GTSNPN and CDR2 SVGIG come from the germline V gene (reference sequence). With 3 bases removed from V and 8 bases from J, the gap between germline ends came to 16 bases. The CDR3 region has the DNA TGTGCCTGGAGGGTACTACAGGGAAGAGGCTACACCTTC. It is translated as CAWRVLQGRGYTF. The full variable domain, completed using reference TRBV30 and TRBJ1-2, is SQTIHQWPATLVQPVGSPLSLECTVEGTSNPNLYWYRQAAGRGLQLLFYSVGIGQISSEVPQNLSASRPQDRQFILSSKKLLLSDSGFYLCAWRVLQGRGYTFGSGTRLTVV.

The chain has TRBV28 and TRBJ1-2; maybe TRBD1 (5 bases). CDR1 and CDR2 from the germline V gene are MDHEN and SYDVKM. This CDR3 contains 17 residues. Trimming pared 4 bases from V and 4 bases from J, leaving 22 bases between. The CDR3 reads CASSSRSTGHSRYGYTF. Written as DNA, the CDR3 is TGTGCCAGCAGTTCCCGATCTACTGGACACTCCCGCTATGGCTACACCTTC.

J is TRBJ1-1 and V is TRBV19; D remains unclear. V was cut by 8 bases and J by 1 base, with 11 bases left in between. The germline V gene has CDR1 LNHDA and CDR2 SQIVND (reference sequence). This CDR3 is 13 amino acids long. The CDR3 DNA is TGTGCCAGTTCCGACACATGGAACACTGAAGCTTTCTTT. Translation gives CASSDTWNTEAFF.